The T cell receptor beta chain described here comes from a study of Ad26.COV2.S vaccination and SARS-CoV-2 variants. CDR3 length equals 13 residues. V lost 2 bases and J lost 7, with 8 bases in between. Indicated treatment: over 15 received Ad26.COV2.S at low or high dose, single or two shots; about 5 received placebo; per-sample allocation not given. Samples analyzed were those drawn on day 63 after the first vaccine or placebo injection. Using immunoSEQ multiplex PCR, the repertoire was profiled, and TCRdb retains in-frame clones only, with some absent. The sample includes about 420,000 clones, roughly 88% of them seen just once.

The chain uses TRBV12-3 or TRBV12-4 and TRBJ2-2; D is unclear. The receptor comes from a person aged 18-60 years who received the Ad26.COV2.S COVID-19 vaccine or a placebo. Sequenced here: peripheral blood, sampled in a trial of Ad26.COV2.S vaccine versus placebo. CDR3 DNA sequence: TGTGCCAGCAGTTTACGTAAGAACGGGGAGCTGTTTTTT. Translated, it gives CASSLRKNGELFF.